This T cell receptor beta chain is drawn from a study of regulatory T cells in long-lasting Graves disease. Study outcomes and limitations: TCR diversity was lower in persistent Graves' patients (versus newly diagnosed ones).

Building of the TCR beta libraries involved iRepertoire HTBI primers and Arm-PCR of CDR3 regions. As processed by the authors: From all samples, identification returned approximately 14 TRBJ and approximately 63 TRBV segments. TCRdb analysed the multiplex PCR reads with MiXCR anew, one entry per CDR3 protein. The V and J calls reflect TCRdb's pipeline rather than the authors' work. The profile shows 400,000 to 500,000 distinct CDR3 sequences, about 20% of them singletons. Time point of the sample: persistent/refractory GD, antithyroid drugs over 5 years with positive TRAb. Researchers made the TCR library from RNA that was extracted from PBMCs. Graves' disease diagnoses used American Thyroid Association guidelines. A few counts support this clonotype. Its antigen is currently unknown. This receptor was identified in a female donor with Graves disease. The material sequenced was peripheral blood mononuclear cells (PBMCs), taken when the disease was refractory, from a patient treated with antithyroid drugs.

This chain's CDR3 is CASGQGALETQYF. CDR3 nucleotides: TGTGCCAGCGGACAGGGGGCCTTGGAGACCCAGTACTTC. The chain employs TRBV19 and TRBJ2-5; 11 bases agree with TRBD1. J gave up 5 bases and V 9 bases, and 5 bases lay outside the gene matches. The CDR3 is 13 residues long. Germline V gene lookup returns CDR1 LNHDA and CDR2 SQIVND (reference sequence).